A selection of T cell receptor beta chains follows, all from one sample in a study of shared clonotypes between healthy human individuals. Clones were sequenced by immunoSEQ multiplex PCR, and TCRdb holds only the in-frame ones, with some missing. The table records 600,000 or so clones, 85% to 95% of them present only once. Source material: naive CD8+ T cells sorted from blood. The receptors were gathered from a woman in her 30s in good health. Each CDR3 is given with its conserved first and last residue. Each record gives: V gene, J gene, clone size, D gene, CDR3 protein, CDR3 DNA. The D gene is left open where the match is weak. Clone size is stated in some rows and not others, as once, few, many or a class when expanded.

V gene: TRBV4-1; J gene: TRBJ2-7; clone size: NA; D gene: TRBD2; CDR3 protein: CASSQVPGLAGDGEQYF; CDR3 DNA: TGCGCCAGCAGCCAAGTTCCCGGACTAGCGGGAGATGGCGAGCAGTACTTC
V gene: TRBV7-2; J gene: TRBJ2-7; clone size: NA; D gene: NA; CDR3 protein: CASSLARWPEDEQYF; CDR3 DNA: TGTGCCAGCAGCTTAGCTAGGTGGCCTGAGGACGAGCAGTACTTC
V gene: TRBV7-9; J gene: TRBJ2-2; clone size: once; D gene: NA; CDR3 protein: CASSSAGGNGELFF; CDR3 DNA: TGTGCCAGCAGCTCGGCAGGTGGGAACGGGGAGCTGTTTTTT
V gene: TRBV5-1; J gene: TRBJ2-5; clone size: NA; D gene: TRBD2; CDR3 protein: CASSSEGGYQETQYF; CDR3 DNA: TGCGCCAGCAGCTCAGAGGGAGGGTACCAAGAGACCCAGTACTTC
V gene: TRBV27; J gene: TRBJ2-7; clone size: NA; D gene: TRBD1; CDR3 protein: CASSSIGTGLYEQYF; CDR3 DNA: TGTGCCAGCAGTTCCATTGGGACAGGGCTCTACGAGCAGTACTTC
V gene: TRBV7-9; J gene: TRBJ2-6; clone size: NA; D gene: TRBD1; CDR3 protein: CASRGVVDREGGANVLTF; CDR3 DNA: TGTGCCAGCAGAGGAGTAGTGGACAGGGAAGGAGGGGCCAACGTCCTGACTTTC
V gene: TRBV27; J gene: TRBJ2-7; clone size: NA; D gene: NA; CDR3 protein: CASSLRGRRAAFEQYF; CDR3 DNA: TGTGCCAGCAGTTTACGCGGTCGGAGGGCCGCCTTCGAGCAGTACTTC
V gene: TRBV19; J gene: TRBJ1-1; clone size: NA; D gene: NA; CDR3 protein: CASSRRNLRDTEAFF; CDR3 DNA: TGTGCCAGTAGTCGTCGGAATCTCAGGGACACTGAAGCTTTCTTT
V gene: TRBV15; J gene: TRBJ1-5; clone size: NA; D gene: NA; CDR3 protein: CATSSGGGNQPQHF; CDR3 DNA: TGTGCCACCAGCAGCGGCGGAGGCAATCAGCCCCAGCATTTT
V gene: TRBV18; J gene: TRBJ2-1; clone size: once; D gene: NA; CDR3 protein: CASSPPVAAPYNEQFF; CDR3 DNA: TGTGCCAGCTCACCACCGGTAGCGGCCCCCTACAATGAGCAGTTCTTC
V gene: TRBV27; J gene: TRBJ2-2; clone size: NA; D gene: TRBD2; CDR3 protein: CASSFLAGQVGELFF; CDR3 DNA: TGTGCCAGCAGTTTCTTAGCGGGGCAGGTCGGGGAGCTGTTTTTT
V gene: TRBV27; J gene: TRBJ2-7; clone size: NA; D gene: NA; CDR3 protein: CASSDRRGKVQYF; CDR3 DNA: TGTGCCAGCAGTGACCGCAGGGGCAAGGTGCAGTACTTC
V gene: TRBV27; J gene: TRBJ2-7; clone size: NA; D gene: TRBD2; CDR3 protein: CASSLLAGGYEQYF; CDR3 DNA: TGTGCCAGCAGTTTACTAGCGGGAGGTTACGAGCAGTACTTC
V gene: TRBV27; J gene: TRBJ2-7; clone size: NA; D gene: NA; CDR3 protein: CASSYGQDYEQYF; CDR3 DNA: TGTGCCAGCAGTTACGGGCAAGATTACGAGCAGTACTTC
V gene: TRBV28; J gene: TRBJ2-3; clone size: NA; D gene: NA; CDR3 protein: CARVPPDGTDTQYF; CDR3 DNA: TGTGCCAGGGTGCCACCCGACGGGACAGATACGCAGTATTTT
V gene: TRBV5-6; J gene: TRBJ2-6; clone size: once; D gene: NA; CDR3 protein: CASSSSPSGANVLTF; CDR3 DNA: TGTGCCAGCAGCTCATCACCCTCTGGGGCCAACGTCCTGACTTTC
V gene: TRBV28; J gene: TRBJ1-5; clone size: NA; D gene: NA; CDR3 protein: CASSPGASNQPQHF; CDR3 DNA: TGTGCCAGCAGTCCCGGGGCTAGCAATCAGCCCCAGCATTTT
V gene: TRBV7-9; J gene: TRBJ2-7; clone size: NA; D gene: NA; CDR3 protein: CASSPGGGLYEQYF; CDR3 DNA: TGTGCCAGCAGCCCTGGAGGCGGCCTCTACGAGCAGTACTTC
V gene: TRBV27; J gene: TRBJ1-5; clone size: NA; D gene: NA; CDR3 protein: CASSYQPQHF; CDR3 DNA: TGTGCCAGCAGTTATCAGCCCCAGCATTTT
V gene: TRBV27; J gene: TRBJ1-4; clone size: NA; D gene: NA; CDR3 protein: CASRRGGRGEKLFF; CDR3 DNA: TGTGCCAGCCGGCGGGGGGGCAGGGGTGAAAAACTGTTTTTT
V gene: TRBV28; J gene: TRBJ2-5; clone size: NA; D gene: TRBD2; CDR3 protein: CASSPLAGALLETQYF; CDR3 DNA: TGTGCCAGCAGTCCACTAGCGGGAGCCTTATTAGAGACCCAGTACTTC
V gene: TRBV28; J gene: TRBJ2-7; clone size: NA; D gene: NA; CDR3 protein: CASSSTDRSYEQYF; CDR3 DNA: TGTGCCAGCAGTTCTACGGACAGATCCTACGAGCAGTACTTC